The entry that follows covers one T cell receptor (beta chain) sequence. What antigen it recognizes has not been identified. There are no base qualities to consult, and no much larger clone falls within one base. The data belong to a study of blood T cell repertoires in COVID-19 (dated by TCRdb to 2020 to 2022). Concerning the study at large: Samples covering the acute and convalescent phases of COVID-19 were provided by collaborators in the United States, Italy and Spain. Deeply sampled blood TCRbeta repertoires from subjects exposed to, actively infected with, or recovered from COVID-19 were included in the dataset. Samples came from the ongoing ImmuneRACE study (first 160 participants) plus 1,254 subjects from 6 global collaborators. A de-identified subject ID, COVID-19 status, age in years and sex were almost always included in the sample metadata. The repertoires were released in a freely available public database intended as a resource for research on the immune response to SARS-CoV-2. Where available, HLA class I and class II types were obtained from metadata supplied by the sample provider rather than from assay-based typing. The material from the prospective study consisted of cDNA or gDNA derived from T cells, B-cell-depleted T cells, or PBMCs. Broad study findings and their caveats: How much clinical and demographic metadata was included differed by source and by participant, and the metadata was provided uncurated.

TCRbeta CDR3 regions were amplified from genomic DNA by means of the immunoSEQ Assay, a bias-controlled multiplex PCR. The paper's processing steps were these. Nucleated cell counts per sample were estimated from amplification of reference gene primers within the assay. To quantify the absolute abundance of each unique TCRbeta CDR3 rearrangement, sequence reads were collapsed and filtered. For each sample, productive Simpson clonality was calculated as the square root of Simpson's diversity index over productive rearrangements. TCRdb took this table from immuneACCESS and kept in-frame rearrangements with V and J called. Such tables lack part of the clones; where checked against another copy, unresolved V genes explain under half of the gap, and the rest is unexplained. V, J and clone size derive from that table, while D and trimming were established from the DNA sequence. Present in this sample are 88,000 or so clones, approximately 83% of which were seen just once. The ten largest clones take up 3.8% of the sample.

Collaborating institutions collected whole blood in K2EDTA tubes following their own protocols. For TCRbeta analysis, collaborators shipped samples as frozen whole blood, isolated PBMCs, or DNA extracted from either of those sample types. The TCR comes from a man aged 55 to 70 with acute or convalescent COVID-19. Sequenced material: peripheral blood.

The CDR3: CASSIGFGNTEAFF. In nucleotide form, the sequence is TGTGCCAGTAGTATAGGGTTCGGGAACACTGAAGCTTTCTTT. The rearranged segments are TRBV19 and TRBJ1-1, with the identity of the D gene unclear. The germline V gene (reference sequence) supplies CDR1 LNHDA and CDR2 SQIVND. Trimming takes 1 base from V and 1 base from J, and the germline ends sit 7 bases apart. Counted from cysteine to phenylalanine, this CDR3 has 14 amino acids. The retained sequence is limited to the CDR3, 42 bases, with the frame set at the first base.